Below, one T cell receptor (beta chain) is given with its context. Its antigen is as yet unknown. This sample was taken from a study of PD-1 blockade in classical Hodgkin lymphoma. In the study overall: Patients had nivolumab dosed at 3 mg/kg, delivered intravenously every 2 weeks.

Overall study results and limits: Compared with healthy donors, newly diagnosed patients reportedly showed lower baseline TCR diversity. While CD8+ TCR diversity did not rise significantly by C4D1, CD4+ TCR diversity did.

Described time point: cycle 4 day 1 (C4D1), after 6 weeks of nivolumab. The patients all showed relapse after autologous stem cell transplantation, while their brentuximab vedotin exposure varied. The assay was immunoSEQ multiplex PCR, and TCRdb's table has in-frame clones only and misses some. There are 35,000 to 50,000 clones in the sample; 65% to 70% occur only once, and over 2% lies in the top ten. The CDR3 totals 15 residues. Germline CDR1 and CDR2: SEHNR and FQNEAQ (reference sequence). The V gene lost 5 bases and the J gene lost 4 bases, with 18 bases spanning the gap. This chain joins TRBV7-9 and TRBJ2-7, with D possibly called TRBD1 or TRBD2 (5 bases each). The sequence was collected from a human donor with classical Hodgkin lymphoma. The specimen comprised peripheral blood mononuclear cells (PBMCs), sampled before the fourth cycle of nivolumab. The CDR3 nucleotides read TGTGCCAGCAGCCAAGTATTTGGGGGAGCTTACGAGCAGTACTTC. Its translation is CASSQVFGGAYEQYF.